The subject of this entry is one T cell receptor beta chain. TCRdb's copy holds only in-frame clones and misses some; the assay was immunoSEQ multiplex PCR. The data hold 150,000 to 200,000 clones, with 65% to 85% observed a single time. The source of the sample is a study of blood T cell repertoires in COVID-19. The CDR3 is 16 amino acids. Trimming removed 1 base from V and 2 bases from J, with 15 bases in between. From germline, CDR1 is SGHVS and CDR2 FNYEAQ. The chain has TRBV7-6 and TRBJ2-7; D is possibly TRBD2 (6 bases). The receptor comes from a man in his sixties with active or convalescent COVID-19. The specimen was peripheral blood. The CDR3 spells CASSLGSSEYTYEQYF. Written as DNA, the CDR3 is TGTGCCAGCAGCTTAGGTTCTAGCGAATACACCTACGAGCAGTACTTC.